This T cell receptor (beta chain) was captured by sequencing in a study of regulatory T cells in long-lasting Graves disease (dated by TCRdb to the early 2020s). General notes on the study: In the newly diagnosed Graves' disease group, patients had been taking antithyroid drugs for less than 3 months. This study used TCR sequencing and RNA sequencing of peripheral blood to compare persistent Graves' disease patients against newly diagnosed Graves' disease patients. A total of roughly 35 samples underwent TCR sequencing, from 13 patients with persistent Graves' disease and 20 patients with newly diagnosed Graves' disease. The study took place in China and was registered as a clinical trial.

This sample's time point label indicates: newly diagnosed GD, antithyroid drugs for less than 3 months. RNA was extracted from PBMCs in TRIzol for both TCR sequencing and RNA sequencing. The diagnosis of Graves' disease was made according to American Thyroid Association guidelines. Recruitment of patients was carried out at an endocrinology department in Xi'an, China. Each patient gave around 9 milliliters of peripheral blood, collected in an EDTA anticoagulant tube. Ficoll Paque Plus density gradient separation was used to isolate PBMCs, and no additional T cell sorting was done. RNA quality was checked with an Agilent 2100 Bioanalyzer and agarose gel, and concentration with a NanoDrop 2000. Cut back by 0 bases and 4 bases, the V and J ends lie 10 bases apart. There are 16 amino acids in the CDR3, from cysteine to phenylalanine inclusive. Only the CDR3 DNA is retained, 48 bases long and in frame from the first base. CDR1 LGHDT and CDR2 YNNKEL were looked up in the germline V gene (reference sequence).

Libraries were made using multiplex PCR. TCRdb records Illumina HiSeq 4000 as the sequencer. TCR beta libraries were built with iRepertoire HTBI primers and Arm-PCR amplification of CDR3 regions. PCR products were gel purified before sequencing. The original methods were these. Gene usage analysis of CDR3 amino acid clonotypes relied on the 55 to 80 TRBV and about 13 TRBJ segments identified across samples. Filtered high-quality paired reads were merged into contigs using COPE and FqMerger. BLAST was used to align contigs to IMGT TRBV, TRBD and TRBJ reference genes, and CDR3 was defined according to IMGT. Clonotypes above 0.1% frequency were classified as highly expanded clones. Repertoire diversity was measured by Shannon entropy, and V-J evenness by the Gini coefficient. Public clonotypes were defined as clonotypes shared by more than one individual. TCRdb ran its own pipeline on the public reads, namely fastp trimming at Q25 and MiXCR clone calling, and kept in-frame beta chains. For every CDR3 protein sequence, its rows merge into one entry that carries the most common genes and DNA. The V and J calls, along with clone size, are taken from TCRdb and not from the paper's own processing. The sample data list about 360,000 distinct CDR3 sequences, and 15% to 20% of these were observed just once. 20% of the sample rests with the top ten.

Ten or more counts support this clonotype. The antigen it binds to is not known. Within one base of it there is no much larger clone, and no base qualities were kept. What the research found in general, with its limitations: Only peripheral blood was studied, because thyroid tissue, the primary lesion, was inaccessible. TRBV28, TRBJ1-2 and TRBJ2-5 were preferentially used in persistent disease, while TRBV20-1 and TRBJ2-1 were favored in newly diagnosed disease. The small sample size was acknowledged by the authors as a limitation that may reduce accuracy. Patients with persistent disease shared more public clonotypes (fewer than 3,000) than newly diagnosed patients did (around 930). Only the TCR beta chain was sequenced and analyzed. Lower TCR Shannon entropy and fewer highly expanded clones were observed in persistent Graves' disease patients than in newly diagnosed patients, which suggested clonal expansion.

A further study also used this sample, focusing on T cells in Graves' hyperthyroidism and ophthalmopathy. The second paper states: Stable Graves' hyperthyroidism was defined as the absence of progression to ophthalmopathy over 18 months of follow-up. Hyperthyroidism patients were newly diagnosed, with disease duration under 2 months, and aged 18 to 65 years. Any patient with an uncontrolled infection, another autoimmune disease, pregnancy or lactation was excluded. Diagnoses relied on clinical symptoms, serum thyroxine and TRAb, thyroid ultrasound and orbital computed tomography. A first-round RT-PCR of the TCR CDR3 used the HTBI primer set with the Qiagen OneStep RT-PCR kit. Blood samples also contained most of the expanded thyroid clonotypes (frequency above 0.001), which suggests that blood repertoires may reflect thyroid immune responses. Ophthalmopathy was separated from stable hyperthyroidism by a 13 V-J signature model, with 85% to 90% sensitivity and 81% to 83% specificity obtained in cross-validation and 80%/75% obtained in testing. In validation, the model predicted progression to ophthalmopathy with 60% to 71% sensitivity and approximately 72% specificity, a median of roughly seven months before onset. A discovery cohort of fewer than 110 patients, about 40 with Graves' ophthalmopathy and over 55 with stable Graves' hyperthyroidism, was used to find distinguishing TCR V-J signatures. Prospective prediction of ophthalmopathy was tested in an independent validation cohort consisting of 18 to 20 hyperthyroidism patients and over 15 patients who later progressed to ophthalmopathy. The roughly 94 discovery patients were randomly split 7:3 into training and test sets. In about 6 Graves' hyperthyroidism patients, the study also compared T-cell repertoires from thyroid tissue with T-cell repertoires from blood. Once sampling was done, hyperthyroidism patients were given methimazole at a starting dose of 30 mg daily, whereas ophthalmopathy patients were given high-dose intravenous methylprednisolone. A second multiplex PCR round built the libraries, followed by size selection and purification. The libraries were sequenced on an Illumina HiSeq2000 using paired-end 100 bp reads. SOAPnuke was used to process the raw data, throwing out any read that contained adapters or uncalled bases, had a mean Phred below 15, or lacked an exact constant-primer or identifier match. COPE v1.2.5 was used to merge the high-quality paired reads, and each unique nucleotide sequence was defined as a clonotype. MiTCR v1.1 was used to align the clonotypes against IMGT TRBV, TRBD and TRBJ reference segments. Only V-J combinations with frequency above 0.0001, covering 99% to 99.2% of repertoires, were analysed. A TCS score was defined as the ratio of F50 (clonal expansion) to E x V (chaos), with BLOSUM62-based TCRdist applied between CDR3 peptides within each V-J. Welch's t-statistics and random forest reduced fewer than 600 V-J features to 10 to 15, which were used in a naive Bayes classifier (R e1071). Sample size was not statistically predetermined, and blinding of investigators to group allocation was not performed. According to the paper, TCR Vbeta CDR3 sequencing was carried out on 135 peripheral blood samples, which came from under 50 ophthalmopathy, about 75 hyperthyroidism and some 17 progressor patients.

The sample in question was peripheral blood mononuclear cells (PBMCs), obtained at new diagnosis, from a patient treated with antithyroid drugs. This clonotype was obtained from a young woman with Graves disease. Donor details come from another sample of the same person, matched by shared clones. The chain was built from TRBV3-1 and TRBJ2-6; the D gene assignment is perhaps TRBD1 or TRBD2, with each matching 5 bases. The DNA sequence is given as TGTGCCAGCAGCCAAGATCCAGGGACCGGGGCCAACGTCCTGACTTTC. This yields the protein CASSQDPGTGANVLTF.